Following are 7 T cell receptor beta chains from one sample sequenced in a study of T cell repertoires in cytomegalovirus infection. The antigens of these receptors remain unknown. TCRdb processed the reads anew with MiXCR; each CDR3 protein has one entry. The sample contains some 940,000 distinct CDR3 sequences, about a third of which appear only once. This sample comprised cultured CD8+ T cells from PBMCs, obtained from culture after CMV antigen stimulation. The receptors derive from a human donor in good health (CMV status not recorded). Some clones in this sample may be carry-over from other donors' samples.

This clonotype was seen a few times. The CDR3 protein is CASSPAGEYNEQYV. The CDR3 DNA follows: TGTGCCAGCAGCCCTGCGGGGGAGTACAACGAGCAGTACGTC. This sequence joins TRBV5-5 and TRBJ2-7; 7 bases fit TRBD2. Germline lookup yields CDR1 SGHKS and CDR2 YYEKEE (reference sequence). The CDR3 has 14 residues. J gave up 5 bases and V 4 bases, and 9 bases lay outside the gene matches.

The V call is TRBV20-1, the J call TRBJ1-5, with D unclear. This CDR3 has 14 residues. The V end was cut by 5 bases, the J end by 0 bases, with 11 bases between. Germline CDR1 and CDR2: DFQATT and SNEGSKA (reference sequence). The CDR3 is CSAPRFRSNQPQHF. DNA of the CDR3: TGCAGTGCTCCCCGGTTCCGTAGCAATCAGCCCCAGCATTTT.

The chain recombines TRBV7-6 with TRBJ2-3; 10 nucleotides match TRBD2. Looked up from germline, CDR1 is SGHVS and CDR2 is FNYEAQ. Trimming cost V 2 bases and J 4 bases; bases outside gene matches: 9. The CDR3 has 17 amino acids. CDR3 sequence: CASSLYIAGGRADTQYF. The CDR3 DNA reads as TGTGCCAGCAGCTTATATATAGCGGGGGGTAGGGCAGATACGCAGTATTTT.

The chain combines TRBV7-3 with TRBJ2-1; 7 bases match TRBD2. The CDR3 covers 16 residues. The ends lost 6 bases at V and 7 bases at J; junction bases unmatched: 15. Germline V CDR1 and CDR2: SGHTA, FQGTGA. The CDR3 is CASSLLTSPGGNEQFF. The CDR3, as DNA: TGTGCCAGCAGTTTACTGACTAGCCCGGGGGGAAATGAGCAGTTCTTC.

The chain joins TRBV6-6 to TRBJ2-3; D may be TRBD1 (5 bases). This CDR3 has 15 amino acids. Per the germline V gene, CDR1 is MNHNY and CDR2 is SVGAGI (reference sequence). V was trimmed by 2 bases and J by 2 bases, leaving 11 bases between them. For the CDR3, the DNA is TGTGCCAGCAGTTACAGCAGGGAATACACAGATACGCAGTATTTT. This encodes CASSYSREYTDTQYF.

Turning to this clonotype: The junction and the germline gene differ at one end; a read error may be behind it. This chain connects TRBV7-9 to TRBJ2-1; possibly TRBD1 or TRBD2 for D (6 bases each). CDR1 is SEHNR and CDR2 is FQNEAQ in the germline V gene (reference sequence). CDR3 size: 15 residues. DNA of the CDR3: TGTGCCAACAGCTTATTGACGGGGGCTTACAATGAGCAGTTCTTC. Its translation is CANSLLTGAYNEQFF.

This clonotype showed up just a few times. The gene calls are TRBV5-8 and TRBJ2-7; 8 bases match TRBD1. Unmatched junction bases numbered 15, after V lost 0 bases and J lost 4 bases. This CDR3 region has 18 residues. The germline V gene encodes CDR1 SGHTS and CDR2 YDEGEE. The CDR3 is CASSLADRVFPRHYEQYV. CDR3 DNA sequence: TGTGCCAGCAGCTTGGCGGACAGGGTGTTCCCCAGACATTACGAGCAGTACGTC.